Following are 29 T cell receptor beta chains from one sample sequenced in a study of T cell changes during pregnancy in multiple sclerosis. Assay used: immunoSEQ multiplex PCR; TCRdb lists only in-frame clones, some missing. The data hold almost 20,000 clones, with 80% to 90% observed a single time. The specimen was CD8+ T cells from peripheral blood mononuclear cells, collected in the third trimester of pregnancy. The receptors were gathered from a female donor in good health, enrolled as a control in a pregnancy study.

The chain recombines TRBV7-9 with TRBJ2-7; D is undetermined. The CDR3 sequence is 12 residues long. Germline V gives CDR1 SEHNR, CDR2 FQNEAQ (reference sequence). The V end lost 1 base, the J end lost 4 bases, and 5 bases lay between the germline ends. The CDR3 region has the DNA TGTGCCAGCAGCTTAGTCCTTTACGAGCAGTACTTC. Amino acid sequence: CASSLVLYEQYF.

This chain links TRBV12-5 with TRBJ2-7, with D possibly being TRBD2 (5 bases). Trimming took off 6 bases at V and 5 bases at J, with 11 bases between the two ends. CDR1 and CDR2 from the germline V gene are LGHNT and FRNRAP. The CDR3 spans 12 residues. The CDR3 coding sequence is TGTGCTAGTGGGGACGAGGGCGACGAGCAGTACTTC. Translated, it gives CASGDEGDEQYF.

The rearrangement joins TRBV4-2 to TRBJ2-7; TRBD2 matches at 8 bases. The length of the CDR3 is 16 residues. From germline, CDR1 is LGHNA and CDR2 YNFKEQ. The trim removed 3 bases at V and 3 bases at J, leaving 10 bases unmatched. CDR3 coding DNA: TGTGCCAGCAGCCATGAGCGGGGACTAGTCGGCTACGAGCAGTACTTC. It encodes CASSHERGLVGYEQYF.

This clone has just one count. The chain joins TRBV2 to TRBJ2-5; D possibly corresponds to TRBD1 (5 bases). V lost 11 bases to trimming and J lost 4 bases, with 14 bases between them. Per the germline V gene, CDR1 is SNHLY and CDR2 is FYNNEI. CDR3 length: 12 residues. The CDR3, as DNA: TGTGCCGTCGCCTGGGGCCCAGAGACCCAGTACTTC. It codes for CAVAWGPETQYF.

The V call is TRBV19, the J call TRBJ2-7; the match to TRBD1 covers 10 bases. This CDR3 comprises 15 residues. In germline, CDR1 is LNHDA, CDR2 SQIVND (reference sequence). Losses at the gene ends were 1 base for V and 7 bases for J; bases not matched to a gene: 7. The CDR3 sequence is CASSIADRGSREQYF. The DNA of the CDR3 is TGTGCCAGTAGTATAGCGGACAGGGGGTCGCGTGAGCAGTACTTC.

The rearrangement joins TRBV7-6 to TRBJ1-2, with D uncertain. The V end lost 3 bases, the J end lost 5 bases, and 16 bases lay between the germline ends. The CDR3 has 15 amino acids. From germline, CDR1 is SGHVS and CDR2 FNYEAQ. The CDR3 DNA reads as TGTGCCAGCAGCTTGACTTCATCAAGCTCGTATGGCTACACCTTC. Its translation is CASSLTSSSSYGYTF. Full variable domain (missing parts from reference TRBV7-6 and TRBJ1-2): GAGVSQSPRYKVTKRGQDVALRCDPISGHVSLYWYRQALGQGPEFLTYFNYEAQQDKSGLPNDRFSAERPEGSISTLTIQRTEQRDSAMYRCASSLTSSSSYGYTFGSGTRLTVV.

This clone appeared a few times. V gene TRBV7-9 combines with J gene TRBJ2-7, with 9 bases matching TRBD2. The V and J ends lost 5 bases and 1 base, in that order; junction bases with no gene match: 3. The CDR3 runs 14 residues. Germline assignment: CDR1 SEHNR and CDR2 FQNEAQ (reference sequence). The CDR3 nucleotides are TGTGCCAGCAGCCCGACTAGCGGATCCTACGAGCAGTACTTC. This translates into CASSPTSGSYEQYF.

The rearrangement links TRBV4-3 to TRBJ1-2, with D uncertain. V was pared by 0 bases and J by 3 bases, with 14 bases between. CDR1 LGHNA and CDR2 YSLEER come from the germline V gene. The CDR3 contains 16 residues. This CDR3 is CASSQDLSQVYYGYTF. In DNA, the CDR3 is TGCGCCAGCAGCCAAGATCTTTCGCAGGTCTACTATGGCTACACCTTC.

The rearrangement links TRBV6-1 to TRBJ1-1, with D possibly being TRBD1 (5 bases). Deletions cut 7 bases from V and 11 bases from J, with 17 bases between. Germline CDR1 MNHNS, CDR2 SASEGT. The CDR3 length is 12 residues. CDR3 in DNA: TGTGCCAGCATCTTGGGGCAGACAGACGCTTTCTTT. This gives the protein CASILGQTDAFF.

The rearrangement joins TRBV9 to TRBJ1-2; 7 bases are shared with TRBD1. This CDR3 has 16 residues. V shed 3 bases, J shed 7 bases, and the junction held 15 bases outside the gene matches. In germline, CDR1 is SGDLS, CDR2 YYNGEE. The DNA for the CDR3 is TGTGCCAGCAGCGAGGTCCAGGGGGGCAATTTTGGTGGCTACACCTTC. Its protein is CASSEVQGGNFGGYTF.

The chain joins TRBV7-9 to TRBJ1-1; D unclear. V was pared by 5 bases and J by 1 base, with 17 bases between. Germline-derived CDR1 and CDR2 are SEHNR and FQNEAQ (reference sequence). This CDR3 is built from 16 residues. The CDR3 sequence: CASSPRERSRNTEAFF. CDR3 bases: TGTGCCAGCAGCCCGAGGGAGAGATCGCGGAACACTGAAGCTTTCTTT.

The chain recombines TRBV4-1 with TRBJ2-5; possible D gene TRBD1, 5 bases. Near its end, the DNA agrees better with TRBJ2-7, so the J call may be wrong. Germline V CDR1 and CDR2: MGHRA, YSYEKL. The CDR3 sequence is 16 residues long. The DNA of the CDR3 is TGCGCCAGCAGCCAAGAAAGGGCAGGGTCTGGATACGAGCAGTACTTC. Translated, it gives CASSQERAGSGYEQYF.

V is TRBV4-1 and J is TRBJ2-7; D might be TRBD1 (6 bases). V was trimmed by 0 bases and J by 0 bases, leaving 6 bases between them. Germline CDR1 and CDR2: MGHRA and YSYEKL. The length of the CDR3 is 14 residues. The CDR3 loop reads CASSQEDSSYEQYF. The CDR3 DNA is TGCGCCAGCAGCCAAGAGGACAGCTCCTACGAGCAGTACTTC.

The rearrangement uses TRBV27 and TRBJ2-2, with D uncertain. Trimming removed 2 bases from V and 2 bases from J, with 12 bases in between. From germline, CDR1 is MNHEY and CDR2 SMNVEV (reference sequence). This CDR3 is 16 amino acids long. The CDR3 reads CASSLIDQVNTGELFF. For the CDR3, the DNA is TGTGCCAGCAGTTTAATTGACCAGGTCAACACCGGGGAGCTGTTTTTT.

The chain carries TRBV4-2 and TRBJ2-7, with 12 bases matching TRBD1. V lost 8 bases, J lost 4 bases, and 12 bases stayed unmatched. CDR3 size: 16 residues. The germline CDR1 and CDR2 sequences are LGHNA and YNFKEQ. The CDR3 reads CASSPSGQGANYEQYF. The CDR3 region has the DNA TGTGCCAGCTCACCCTCGGGACAGGGGGCTAATTACGAGCAGTACTTC.

The chain joins TRBV7-3 to TRBJ2-5, with D possibly TRBD1 on 6 matching bases. Looked up from germline, CDR1 is SGHTA and CDR2 is FQGTGA. V lost 5 bases, J lost 5 bases, and 12 bases lay in between. This CDR3 region has 13 residues. CDR3 coding DNA: TGTGCCAGCAGCCAACAGGGTTTCGAGACCCAGTACTTC. Its translation: CASSQQGFETQYF.

The chain is built from TRBV13 and TRBJ2-7; 7 bases agree with TRBD1. The germline CDR1 and CDR2 sequences are PRHDT and FYEKMQ (reference sequence). V was pared by 3 bases and J by 7 bases, with 15 bases of the junction left unmatched. The CDR3 is 16 residues long. CDR3 DNA: TGTGCCAGCAGCTTGACGACACAGGGGTACATGGGGGAGCAGTACTTC. This sequence encodes CASSLTTQGYMGEQYF.

This sequence joins TRBV9 and TRBJ2-3; 7 bases map to TRBD2. Germline lookup yields CDR1 SGDLS and CDR2 YYNGEE. V dropped 0 bases and J dropped 3; count of bases not matched to a gene: 4. The CDR3 runs to 15 residues. The CDR3 DNA is TGTGCCAGCAGCGTAGTGAGCGGGGCTACAGATACGCAGTATTTT. Translating it yields CASSVVSGATDTQYF.

This clone is medium-sized (0.01 to 0.1%) in the sample. The V and J genes are TRBV27 and TRBJ1-4, with D unresolved. Deletions cut 2 bases from V and 8 bases from J, with 15 bases between. The CDR3 consists of 15 residues. From germline, CDR1 is MNHEY and CDR2 SMNVEV (reference sequence). CDR3 coding DNA: TGTGCCAGCAGTTTAGGAGGCCCCGGGTGGGAAAAACTGTTTTTT. Encoded protein: CASSLGGPGWEKLFF.

The gene calls are TRBV9 and TRBJ2-2; perhaps TRBD2 as D (7 bases). The germline V and J ends were trimmed by 2 bases and 7 bases, with 12 bases remaining between them. CDR3 length: 14 residues. The V gene's germline CDR1 is SGDLS and CDR2 YYNGEE. CDR3 loop: CASSVGGASGELFF. CDR3 sequence (DNA): TGTGCCAGCAGCGTTGGGGGGGCTAGCGGGGAGCTGTTTTTT.

V gene TRBV7-8 combines with J gene TRBJ2-5, with a tentative D call TRBD2 (6 bases). Germline CDR1 and CDR2: SGHVS and FQNEAQ. The CDR3 contains 15 residues. The V end lost 5 bases, the J end lost 0 bases, and 13 bases lay between the germline ends. The CDR3 bases are TGTGCCAGCAGCCGCACCCGGGGGTACCAAGAGACCCAGTACTTC. It specifies CASSRTRGYQETQYF.

The chain combines TRBV4-1 with TRBJ1-1, with TRBD1 matching over 9 bases. With V trimmed by 1 base and J by 10 bases, 4 bases remained unmatched. This CDR3 has 13 residues. CDR1 and CDR2 (germline): MGHRA, YSYEKL. CDR3 DNA sequence: TGCGCCAGCAGCCAAGTGTTGGACAGGGGAGCTTTCTTT. It specifies CASSQVLDRGAFF.

The rearrangement links TRBV15 to TRBJ2-5; TRBD2 agrees at 10 bases. The germline gives CDR1 LNHNV, CDR2 YYDKDF (reference sequence). V was clipped by 0 bases and J by 2 bases; unmatched bases: 3. The CDR3 loop spans 16 amino acids. The CDR3 protein is CATSRELAGVQETQYF. The CDR3 bases are TGTGCCACCAGCAGAGAGCTAGCGGGGGTGCAAGAGACCCAGTACTTC.

The rearrangement joins TRBV4-1 to TRBJ1-1; D may be TRBD1 (5 bases). Per the germline V gene, CDR1 is MGHRA and CDR2 is YSYEKL. The CDR3 has 15 amino acids. V dropped 0 bases and J dropped 4 bases, with 12 bases sitting between them. The DNA of the CDR3 is TGCGCCAGCAGCCAAGATAGTTTGGGGGGCACTGAAGCTTTCTTT. It is translated as CASSQDSLGGTEAFF.

The chain links TRBV5-5 to TRBJ1-4; 9 bases are a match to TRBD1. The CDR3 has 14 amino acids. The germline CDR1 and CDR2 sequences are SGHKS and YYEKEE (reference sequence). Trimming cost V 5 bases and J 2 bases; bases outside gene matches: 1. This chain's CDR3 is CASRGQGTNEKLFF. The CDR3 region has the DNA TGTGCCAGCAGAGGACAGGGGACTAATGAAAAACTGTTTTTT.

V and J are TRBV5-6 and TRBJ1-1, with no clear D. This CDR3 is 13 amino acids long. The V gene lost 0 bases and the J gene lost 1 base, with 4 bases spanning the gap. CDR1 is SGHDT and CDR2 is YYEEEE in the germline V gene. In DNA, the CDR3 is TGTGCCAGCAGCTTGGGAGGGAACACTGAAGCTTTCTTT. This encodes CASSLGGNTEAFF. Combining the CDR3 with reference TRBV5-6 and TRBJ1-1 gives the whole variable domain DAGVTQSPTHLIKTRGQQVTLRCSPKSGHDTVSWYQQALGQGPQFIFQYYEEEERQRGNFPDRFSGHQFPNYSSELNVNALLLGDSALYLCASSLGGNTEAFFGQGTRLTVV.

This chain links TRBV30 with TRBJ2-2; the D gene is possibly TRBD2 (6 bases). CDR3 length: 13 residues. V was cut by 3 bases and J by 5 bases, with 10 bases left in between. Germline-derived CDR1 and CDR2 are GTSNPN and SVGIG (reference sequence). Here the CDR3 DNA reads TGTGCCTGGAGCCTGGCGGGAACCGGGGAGCTGTTTTTT. Translation gives CAWSLAGTGELFF.

The chain carries TRBV5-6 and TRBJ1-2; 8 nucleotides line up with TRBD1. The CDR3 is 14 amino acids. V shed 3 bases and J 2 bases; nucleotides not matched to a gene: 3. The germline CDR1 and CDR2 sequences are SGHDT and YYEEEE. The DNA for the CDR3 is TGTGCCAGCAGCTGGTGGACAGGGAACTATGGCTACACCTTC. This codes for CASSWWTGNYGYTF.

V usage is TRBV4-3 and J usage is TRBJ1-6; no definite D call. Germline values: CDR1 LGHNA, CDR2 YSLEER. The V end was cut by 0 bases, the J end by 6 bases, with 15 bases between. The CDR3 length is 17 residues. CDR3: CASSQDGPSTTNSPLHF. The CDR3 DNA reads TGCGCCAGCAGCCAAGATGGCCCGTCAACTACTAATTCACCCCTCCACTTT.